The 15 T cell receptor beta chains below were found in one sample sequenced in a study of high-grade serous ovarian cancer treatment subgroups. Measured with immunoSEQ multiplex PCR; TCRdb has only the in-frame clones, and not every one. This table has about 12,000 clones, 88% appearing once. Tumor samples were obtained before definitive surgery or chemotherapy. Sequencing used tumor tissue. These receptors all stem from a human donor with high-grade serous ovarian cancer.

The rearrangement links TRBV5-8 to TRBJ2-2; no definite D call. Per germline, CDR1 SGHTS and CDR2 YDEGEE. CDR3 length: 15 residues. The V and J ends lost 3 bases and 1 base respectively, with 10 bases between them. The CDR3 DNA follows: TGTGCCAGCAGCTCGGGTCTAGTGAACACCGGGGAGCTGTTTTTT. It specifies CASSSGLVNTGELFF.

The genes are TRBV18 and TRBJ2-2; TRBD1 agrees at 8 bases. The junction had 5 bases not matched to a gene; V was cut back by 5 bases and J by 3 bases. Germline V gene data show CDR1 as KGHSH and CDR2 as LQKENI. The CDR3 consists of 15 residues. Here the CDR3 DNA reads TGTGCCAGCTCAATCCAGGGGGCGGACACCGGGGAGCTGTTTTTT. Encoded protein: CASSIQGADTGELFF.

The chain uses TRBV6-1 and TRBJ1-3; 9 bases line up with TRBD1. Unmatched junction bases numbered 2, after V lost 6 bases and J lost 2 bases. In germline, CDR1 is MNHNS, CDR2 SASEGT. The CDR3 has 14 residues. CDR3 in DNA: TGTGCCAGCAGGGGGACAGGGCCTGGAAACACCATATATTTT. It specifies CASRGTGPGNTIYF.

This clone was picked up one time. The V call is TRBV6-1, the J call TRBJ2-1; tentatively, D is TRBD2 (5 bases). CDR1 MNHNS and CDR2 SASEGT come from the germline V gene. Trimming took off 8 bases at V and 8 bases at J, with 10 bases between the two ends. This CDR3 is 11 amino acids long. The CDR3 region is CASGWTYEQFF. CDR3 in DNA: TGTGCCAGCGGCTGGACTTATGAGCAGTTCTTC.

J is TRBJ1-2 and V is TRBV28; D uncertain. The CDR3 runs 13 residues. The V end lost 7 bases, the J end lost 4 bases, and 13 bases lay between the germline ends. CDR1 and CDR2 (germline): MDHEN, SYDVKM. The CDR3 DNA is TGTGCCAGCACCCCTATTGACCCCTATGGCTACACCTTC. Translated: CASTPIDPYGYTF.

J is TRBJ2-5 and V is TRBV28; TRBD2 matches 11 bases. This CDR3 has 17 amino acids. Germline V gene sequence: CDR1 MDHEN, CDR2 SYDVKM. V lost 6 bases, J lost 3 bases, and 12 bases stayed unmatched. This CDR3 reads CASSVLAGAPFKETQYF. The CDR3 coding sequence is TGTGCCAGCAGCGTACTAGCGGGGGCCCCTTTTAAAGAGACCCAGTACTTC.

This chain uses TRBV30 with TRBJ1-2; D unresolved. Looked up from germline, CDR1 is GTSNPN and CDR2 is SVGIG (reference sequence). This CDR3 comprises 12 residues. Trimming stripped 0 bases from V and 4 bases from J, with 6 bases between. The CDR3 is CAWSVGIYGYTF. Here the CDR3 DNA reads TGTGCCTGGAGTGTTGGCATCTATGGCTACACCTTC.

The chain combines TRBV7-9 with TRBJ1-1; D remains unclear. Trimming cost V 5 bases and J 11 bases, with 21 bases left between them. This CDR3 contains 14 residues. Germline V gene sequence: CDR1 SEHNR, CDR2 FQNEAQ (reference sequence). The CDR3 bases are TGTGCCAGCAGCCCTAGCGGAGGATTTCGGGTGGCTTTCTTT. It translates to CASSPSGGFRVAFF. Full variable domain (remainder filled in from reference TRBV7-9 and TRBJ1-1): DTGVSQNPRHKITKRGQNVTFRCDPISEHNRLYWYRQTLGQGPEFLTYFQNEAQLEKSRLLSDRFSAERPKGSFSTLEIQRTEQGDSAMYLCASSPSGGFRVAFFGQGTRLTVV.

V usage is TRBV6-5 and J usage is TRBJ2-1, with D perhaps assigned TRBD1 or TRBD2 (5 bases each). V was pared by 5 bases and J by 1 base, with 12 bases between. The CDR3 is 15 amino acids. From germline, CDR1 is MNHEY and CDR2 SVGAGI. The CDR3 is CASSTGTLSYNEQFF. The CDR3 DNA is TGTGCCAGCAGTACCGGGACCCTTTCCTACAATGAGCAGTTCTTC.

The chain recombines TRBV6-6 with TRBJ1-2; D possibly corresponds to TRBD1 (5 bases). Germline loops: CDR1 MNHNY, CDR2 SVGAGI (reference sequence). The CDR3 has 15 amino acids. The ends were cut back, 7 bases at V and 0 bases at J, with 15 bases in the middle. The DNA of the CDR3 is TGTGCCAGCAAGCACCAGGGCAATCCTAACTATGGCTACACCTTC. As protein: CASKHQGNPNYGYTF.

The V and J genes are TRBV19 and TRBJ1-2; TRBD1 matches at 10 bases. The CDR3 loop spans 15 amino acids. With V trimmed by 7 bases and J by 2 bases, 7 bases remained unmatched. The V gene's germline CDR1 is LNHDA and CDR2 SQIVND (reference sequence). The CDR3 is CASTSRDRGNYGYTF. DNA of the CDR3: TGTGCCAGTACTAGTCGGGACAGGGGAAACTATGGCTACACCTTC. Based on the CDR3 plus reference TRBV19 and TRBJ1-2, the full variable domain is DGGITQSPKYLFRKEGQNVTLSCEQNLNHDAMYWYRQDPGQGLRLIYYSQIVNDFQKGDIAEGYSVSREKKESFPLTVTSAQKNPTAFYLCASTSRDRGNYGYTFGSGTRLTVV.

The V gene is TRBV15, the J gene TRBJ2-7; 15 bases align to TRBD2. Looked up from germline, CDR1 is LNHNV and CDR2 is YYDKDF (reference sequence). This CDR3 spans 16 amino acids. The junction had 4 bases not matched to a gene; V was cut back by 3 bases and J by 4 bases. Here the CDR3 reads CATSRRTSGGAYEQYF. The CDR3 region has the DNA TGTGCCACCAGCAGGAGGACTAGCGGGGGGGCTTACGAGCAGTACTTC.

In nucleotides, the CDR3 is TGTGCCAGCAGTTTAGGAGGGGGGTCAGGAGACGAGCAGTACTTC. The encoded protein is CASSLGGGSGDEQYF. J is TRBJ2-7 and V is TRBV27; either TRBD1 or TRBD2 may fit D (6 bases each). V gave up 2 bases and J gave up 5 bases, with 16 bases separating them. CDR1 is MNHEY, CDR2 SMNVEV, per germline (reference sequence). The CDR3 totals 15 residues.

This clone occurred a few times. The gene calls are TRBV7-2 and TRBJ1-1, with 9 bases fitting TRBD1. Per germline, CDR1 SGHTA and CDR2 FQGNSA. The CDR3 totals 15 residues. Trimming removed 5 bases from V and 3 bases from J; junction bases left unmatched: 7. The CDR3 is CASSVQGAGHTEAFF. The CDR3 nucleotides are TGTGCCAGCAGCGTACAGGGGGCGGGCCACACTGAAGCTTTCTTT.

The chain joins TRBV21-1 to TRBJ2-2. TRBV21-1 is a documented pseudogene. CDR3 length: 16 amino acids. CDR3 sequence reads: CASSISGQSNTGELFF. CDR3 in DNA: TGTGCCAGCAGCATCTCCGGGCAGAGTAACACCGGGGAGCTGTTTTTT.